Below are 18 T cell receptor beta chains sequenced from a single sample in a study of blood T cells in healthy people across ages. The authors ran a second PCR of about 6 to 12 cycles using a sample-barcoded 5' primer and a J-beta primer mix. TCRdb called the 5' RACE reads again in MiXCR, with one record for every CDR3 protein. The sample shows roughly 640,000 distinct CDR3 sequences, roughly 30% of them seen only once. The specimen sequenced was blood. The source is a woman of 80 years or more in good health.

As for this clonotype: A much more abundant neighbour one base away suggests this may be a read error. The chain links TRBV28 to TRBJ2-1; D not certain. Germline CDR1 reads MDHEN; CDR2 reads SYDVKM. This CDR3 has 11 amino acids. V was pared by 6 bases and J by 10 bases, with 10 bases between. This chain's CDR3 is CASRDSYEQFF. CDR3 bases: TGTGCCAGCAGGGATTCCTACGAGCAGTTCTTC.

The CDR3: CAWSSQRNTEAFF. CDR3 nucleotides: TGTGCCTGGAGTTCTCAGCGGAACACTGAAGCTTTCTTT. The gene calls are TRBV30 and TRBJ1-1; D gene uncertain. The V end lost 2 bases, the J end lost 1 base, and 8 bases lay between the germline ends. CDR1 is GTSNPN, CDR2 SVGIG, per germline (reference sequence). The CDR3 has 13 residues. The full variable domain, rest sourced from reference TRBV30 and TRBJ1-1, is SQTIHQWPATLVQPVGSPLSLECTVEGTSNPNLYWYRQAAGRGLQLLFYSVGIGQISSEVPQNLSASRPQDRQFILSSKKLLLSDSGFYLCAWSSQRNTEAFFGQGTRLTVV.

In its sample, this clonotype was seen many times. This rearrangement joins TRBV7-8 to TRBJ1-2, with D unclear. Trimming cost V 4 bases and J 2 bases, with 8 bases left between them. Germline CDR1 SGHVS, CDR2 FQNEAQ. This CDR3 has 13 amino acids. CDR3 loop: CASSSTLNYGYTF. The DNA for the CDR3 is TGTGCCAGCAGCTCGACATTGAACTATGGCTACACCTTC.

This clonotype was seen ten or more times. This chain uses TRBV7-9 with TRBJ2-5; 12 bases are a match to TRBD2. Looked up from germline, CDR1 is SEHNR and CDR2 is FQNEAQ (reference sequence). The CDR3 extends over 15 amino acids. Trimming at V came to 9 bases and at J to 0 bases, leaving 5 bases not matched to a gene. As DNA, the CDR3 is TGTGCCAGTGCCGGGACTAGCGGGTACCAAGAGACCCAGTACTTC. Protein product: CASAGTSGYQETQYF.

This clonotype was observed a few times. The V gene is TRBV7-9, the J gene TRBJ2-5; 7 positions match TRBD2. Germline V gene data show CDR1 as SEHNR and CDR2 as FQNEAQ (reference sequence). This CDR3 is built from 15 residues. J was trimmed by 11 bases and V by 1 base; bases with no gene match: 13. Here the CDR3 DNA reads TGTGCCAGCAGCTTAGGGCTAGCGGTAAACAATGAGCAGTACTTC. Its translation is CASSLGLAVNNEQYF.

The count of this clonotype is one. A much larger clone differs from this one at a single base, so this may be a read error. The chain carries TRBV20-1 and TRBJ1-2; D gene uncertain. Trimming took 3 bases from V and 7 from J, leaving 18 bases between them. The CDR3 runs to 14 residues. From germline, CDR1 is DFQATT and CDR2 SNEGSKA (reference sequence). Written as DNA, the CDR3 is TGCAGTGCTAGTGACCCACGGACTGGCTGTGGCTACACCTTC. Translated, it gives CSASDPRTGCGYTF.

Many counts were recorded for this clonotype. The chain carries TRBV29-1 and TRBJ1-4, with D tentatively TRBD1 (5 bases). The CDR3 consists of 13 residues. With 4 bases removed from V and 7 bases from J, the gap between germline ends came to 13 bases. The germline CDR1 and CDR2 sequences are SQVTM and ANQGSEA. CDR3 DNA sequence: TGCAGCGTTGGGGGAGGGGCAGGTGAAAAACTGTTTTTT. Translated, it gives CSVGGGAGEKLFF. The entire variable domain, with the rest obtained from reference TRBV29-1 and TRBJ1-4, is as follows: SAVISQKPSRDICQRGTSLTIQCQVDSQVTMMFWYRQQPGQSLTLIATANQGSEATYESGFVIDKFPISRPNLTFSTLTVSNMSPEDSSIYLCSVGGGAGEKLFFGSGTQLSVL.

This chain uses TRBV7-8 with TRBJ2-3; 8 bases match TRBD2. CDR1 SGHVS and CDR2 FQNEAQ come from the germline V gene. V lost 5 bases and J lost 5; bases outside the gene matches: 15. This CDR3 has 17 residues. The CDR3 region has the DNA TGTGCCAGCAGCCCCCCGGGGCGGGGGGCCCGGGGAGATACGCAGTATTTT. Its protein is CASSPPGRGARGDTQYF.

A few counts support this clonotype. V and J are TRBV7-9 and TRBJ1-2; 12 bases align to TRBD1. This CDR3 spans 17 amino acids. With 4 bases clipped from V and 4 bases from J, the junction kept 10 bases outside the gene matches. Germline CDR1 SEHNR, CDR2 FQNEAQ (reference sequence). The CDR3 DNA is TGTGCCAGCAGCTCCGGGACAGGGGGCGCCGACCTCTATGGCTACACCTTC. Its protein is CASSSGTGGADLYGYTF.

A single count supports this clonotype. The rearrangement links TRBV20-1 to TRBJ1-1; 7 positions match TRBD1. Germline CDR1 and CDR2: DFQATT and SNEGSKA (reference sequence). V lost 1 base, J lost 7 bases, and 3 bases stayed unmatched. The CDR3 is 12 residues long. In DNA, the CDR3 is TGCAGTGCTAGAGGGCAGGGGGATGAAGCTTTCTTT. Translating it yields CSARGQGDEAFF.

The chain uses TRBV7-9 and TRBJ2-3; unclear D gene. The CDR3 contains 15 residues. V gave up 5 bases and J gave up 6 bases, with 18 bases separating them. The V gene's germline CDR1 is SEHNR and CDR2 FQNEAQ (reference sequence). CDR3 loop: CASSPWAQLGDTQYF. The CDR3 region has the DNA TGTGCCAGCAGCCCCTGGGCCCAGCTTGGCGATACGCAGTATTTT. Filled out from reference TRBV7-9 and TRBJ2-3, the complete variable domain reads DTGVSQNPRHKITKRGQNVTFRCDPISEHNRLYWYRQTLGQGPEFLTYFQNEAQLEKSRLLSDRFSAERPKGSFSTLEIQRTEQGDSAMYLCASSPWAQLGDTQYFGPGTRLTVL.

This clonotype has only one observation. A single base separates this from a much larger clone, so it may be a read error. The genes are TRBV10-3 and TRBJ1-5; 7 positions agree with TRBD1. The CDR3 is 15 amino acids. Germline V lookup: CDR1 ENHRY, CDR2 SYGVKD. The CDR3 region has the DNA TGTGCCTTCAGTGAGCGCCAAACAGGGGATCAGCCCCAGCATTTT. This encodes CAFSERQTGDQPQHF.

This clonotype was counted many times. This chain uses TRBV6-1 with TRBJ2-3; 7 nucleotides line up with TRBD2. Germline V gene lookup returns CDR1 MNHNS and CDR2 SASEGT. The CDR3 runs to 17 residues. The J segment lost 3 bases and the V segment lost 0 bases, leaving 9 bases of the junction unmatched. The CDR3 DNA follows: TGTGCCAGCAGTGAAGCCCCCCCAGCGGGGCGGACAGATACGCAGTATTTT. As protein: CASSEAPPAGRTDTQYF.

As regards this clonotype: This may be a read error: a much more frequent sequence differs by one nucleotide. This chain links TRBV27 with TRBJ1-2, with D perhaps matching TRBD1 (5 bases). Germline V lookup: CDR1 MNHEY, CDR2 SMNVEV (reference sequence). The CDR3 is made up of 15 amino acids. CDR3 in DNA: TGTGCCGGCAGTTTAGCCCCGGACACTATCTATGGCTACACCTTC. It specifies CAGSLAPDTIYGYTF.

Of note for this clonotype: A clone one base away is much larger, so this may be a read error. V usage is TRBV12-3 or TRBV12-4 and J usage is TRBJ2-1; D unresolved. Trimming removed 0 bases at V and 8 bases at J, with 20 bases between. The CDR3 consists of 17 residues. CDR3 in DNA: TGTGCCAGCAGTTTAGCTTTCGCGGAGACCTACTGCCATGAGCAGTTCTTC. Protein product: CASSLAFAETYCHEQFF.

The table lists this clonotype with many counts. The V and J genes are TRBV10-3 and TRBJ2-7; no firm D call. This CDR3 contains 12 residues. Trimming removed 2 bases at V and 3 bases at J, with 5 bases between. From germline, CDR1 is ENHRY and CDR2 SYGVKD. The DNA of the CDR3 is TGTGCCATCAGTGAGGAGAACTACGAGCAGTACTTC. Translating it yields CAISEENYEQYF.

The chain carries TRBV2 and TRBJ2-7, with D possibly TRBD1 on 6 matching bases. V shed 9 bases and J shed 7 bases, with 25 bases lying between them. Germline lookup yields CDR1 SNHLY and CDR2 FYNNEI. The CDR3 is 15 amino acids. The CDR3 DNA follows: TGTGCCAGTACCACAGGGTCTCGTGTTTTCAATGAGCAGTACTTC. Protein sequence: CASTTGSRVFNEQYF.

As to this clonotype: Since a much larger clone is just one base distant, this may be a read error. The CDR3 DNA follows: TGTGCCAGCAGTTCAGGAACGCAGACAGATGCGCAGTATTTT. Translating gives CASSSGTQTDAQYF. V gene TRBV12-3 or TRBV12-4 combines with J gene TRBJ2-3, with D tentatively TRBD1 (5 bases). This CDR3 contains 14 residues.